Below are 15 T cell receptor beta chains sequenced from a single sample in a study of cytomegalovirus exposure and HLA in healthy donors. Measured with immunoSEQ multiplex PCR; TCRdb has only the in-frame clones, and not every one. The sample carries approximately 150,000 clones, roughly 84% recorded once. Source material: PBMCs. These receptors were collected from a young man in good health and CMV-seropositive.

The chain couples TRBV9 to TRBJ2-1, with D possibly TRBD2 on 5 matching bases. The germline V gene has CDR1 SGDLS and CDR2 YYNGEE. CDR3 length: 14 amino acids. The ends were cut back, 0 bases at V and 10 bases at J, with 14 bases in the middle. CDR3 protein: CASSVEVREREQFF. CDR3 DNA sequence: TGTGCCAGCAGCGTAGAAGTAAGGGAGCGGGAGCAGTTCTTC.

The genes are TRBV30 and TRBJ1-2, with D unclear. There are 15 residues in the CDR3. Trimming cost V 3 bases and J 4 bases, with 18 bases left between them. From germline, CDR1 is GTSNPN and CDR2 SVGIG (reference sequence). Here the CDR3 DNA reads TGTGCCTGGAGGGCCCCGCGGGGAGCTGGCTATGGCTACACCTTC. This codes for CAWRAPRGAGYGYTF. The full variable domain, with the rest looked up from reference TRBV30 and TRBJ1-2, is SQTIHQWPATLVQPVGSPLSLECTVEGTSNPNLYWYRQAAGRGLQLLFYSVGIGQISSEVPQNLSASRPQDRQFILSSKKLLLSDSGFYLCAWRAPRGAGYGYTFGSGTRLTVV.

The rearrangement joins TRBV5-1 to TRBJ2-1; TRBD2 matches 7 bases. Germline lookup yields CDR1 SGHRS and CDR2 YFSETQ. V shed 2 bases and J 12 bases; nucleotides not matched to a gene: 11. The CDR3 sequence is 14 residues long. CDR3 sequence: CASSFSSGEVVQFF. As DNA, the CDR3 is TGCGCCAGCAGCTTCTCTAGCGGCGAAGTAGTGCAGTTCTTC.

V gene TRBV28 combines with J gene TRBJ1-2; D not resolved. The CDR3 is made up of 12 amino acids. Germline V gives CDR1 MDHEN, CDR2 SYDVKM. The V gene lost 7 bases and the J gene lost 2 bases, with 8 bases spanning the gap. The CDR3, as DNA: TGTGCCAGCATGAGGTTCAACTATGGCTACACCTTC. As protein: CASMRFNYGYTF.

The CDR3: CAWSVGVAGVRETQYF. The CDR3 DNA reads TGTGCCTGGAGTGTAGGGGTAGCGGGAGTAAGAGAGACCCAGTACTTC. The chain employs TRBV30 and TRBJ2-5; 9 nucleotides agree with TRBD2. CDR1 GTSNPN and CDR2 SVGIG come from the germline V gene (reference sequence). The CDR3 runs 16 residues. The junction had 9 bases not matched to a gene; V was cut back by 0 bases and J by 4 bases.

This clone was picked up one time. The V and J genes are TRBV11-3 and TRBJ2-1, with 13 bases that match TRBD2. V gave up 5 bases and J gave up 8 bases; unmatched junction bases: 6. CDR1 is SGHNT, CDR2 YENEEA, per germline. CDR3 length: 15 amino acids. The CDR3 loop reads CASSIGLAGVDEQFF. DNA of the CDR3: TGTGCCAGCAGCATTGGACTAGCGGGAGTTGATGAGCAGTTCTTC.

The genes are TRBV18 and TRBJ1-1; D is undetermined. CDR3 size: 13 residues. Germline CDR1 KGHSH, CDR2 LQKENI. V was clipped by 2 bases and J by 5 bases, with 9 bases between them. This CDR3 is CASSPEKRTEAFF. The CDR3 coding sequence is TGTGCCAGCTCACCAGAGAAGAGGACTGAAGCTTTCTTT.

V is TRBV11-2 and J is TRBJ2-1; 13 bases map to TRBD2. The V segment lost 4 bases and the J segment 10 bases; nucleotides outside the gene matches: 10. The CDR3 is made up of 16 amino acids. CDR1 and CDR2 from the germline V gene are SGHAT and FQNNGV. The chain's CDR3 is CASSSRGLAGAREQFF. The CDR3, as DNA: TGTGCCAGCAGCTCCCGTGGACTAGCGGGAGCCCGCGAGCAGTTCTTC.

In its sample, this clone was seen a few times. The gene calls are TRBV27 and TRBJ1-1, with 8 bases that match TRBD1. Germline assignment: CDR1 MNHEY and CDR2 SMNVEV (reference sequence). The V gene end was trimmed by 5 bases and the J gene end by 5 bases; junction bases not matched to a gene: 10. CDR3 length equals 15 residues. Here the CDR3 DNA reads TGTGCCAGCAGTACCCGGACAGGGAGGGATACTGAAGCTTTCTTT. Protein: CASSTRTGRDTEAFF.

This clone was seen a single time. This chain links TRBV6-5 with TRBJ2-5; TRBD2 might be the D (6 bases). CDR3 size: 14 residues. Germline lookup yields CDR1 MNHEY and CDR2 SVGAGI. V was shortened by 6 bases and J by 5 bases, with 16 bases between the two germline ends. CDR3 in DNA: TGTGCCAGCAGCACAAAAGTGGGGAGGGAGACCCAGTACTTC. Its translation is CASSTKVGRETQYF.

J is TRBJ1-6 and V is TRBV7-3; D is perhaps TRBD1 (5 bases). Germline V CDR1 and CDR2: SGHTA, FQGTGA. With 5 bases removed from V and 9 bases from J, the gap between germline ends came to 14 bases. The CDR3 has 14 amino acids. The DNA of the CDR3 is TGTGCCAGCAGCCCCCCGGGGGTCCGTTCACCCCTCCACTTT. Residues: CASSPPGVRSPLHF.

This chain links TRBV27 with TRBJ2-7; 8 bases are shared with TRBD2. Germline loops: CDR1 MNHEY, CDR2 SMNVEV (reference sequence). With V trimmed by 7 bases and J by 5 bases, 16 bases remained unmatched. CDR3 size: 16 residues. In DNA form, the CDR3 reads TGTGCCAGCATCCCTAGAGCGGGAGTCGGGTTACACGAGCAGTACTTC. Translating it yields CASIPRAGVGLHEQYF.

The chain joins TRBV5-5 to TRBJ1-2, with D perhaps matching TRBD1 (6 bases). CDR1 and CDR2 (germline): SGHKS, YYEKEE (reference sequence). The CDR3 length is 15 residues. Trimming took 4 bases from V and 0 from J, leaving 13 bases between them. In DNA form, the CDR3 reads TGTGCCAGCAGCCCGGGACATAGAGCTAACTATGGCTACACCTTC. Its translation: CASSPGHRANYGYTF.

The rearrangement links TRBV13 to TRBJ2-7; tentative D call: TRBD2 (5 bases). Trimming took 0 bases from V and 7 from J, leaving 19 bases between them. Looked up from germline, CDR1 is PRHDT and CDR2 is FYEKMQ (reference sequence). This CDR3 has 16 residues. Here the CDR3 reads CASSLGLIGRGREQYF. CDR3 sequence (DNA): TGTGCCAGCAGCTTAGGCCTGATCGGACGTGGGAGAGAGCAGTACTTC.

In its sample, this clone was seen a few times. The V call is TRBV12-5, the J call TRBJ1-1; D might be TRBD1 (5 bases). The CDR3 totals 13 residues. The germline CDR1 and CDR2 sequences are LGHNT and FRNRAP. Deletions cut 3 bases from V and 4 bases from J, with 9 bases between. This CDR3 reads CASGFDRATEAFF. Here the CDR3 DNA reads TGTGCTAGTGGTTTTGACAGAGCCACTGAAGCTTTCTTT. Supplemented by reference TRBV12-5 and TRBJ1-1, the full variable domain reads DARVTQTPRHKVTEMGQEVTMRCQPILGHNTVFWYRQTMMQGLELLAYFRNRAPLDDSGMPKDRFSAEMPDATLATLKIQPSEPRDSAVYFCASGFDRATEAFFGQGTRLTVV.